This TCR beta chain was sequenced in a study of cytomegalovirus exposure and HLA in healthy donors (dated by TCRdb to the late 2010s). Concerning the study at large: An earlier analysis of 550 to 700 of the donors reported about 250 Gb of sequence data and around 110 million unique TCR beta sequences from 150 million to 200 million T cells. An early release covering 550 to 650 HLA-typed donors comprised about 320 gigabases of sequencing data and 85 million or so unique TCR sequences. Among the approximately 420 genotyped donors, approximately 82% belonged to the genetic ancestry cluster associated with self-reported Caucasian donors. The aim of the study was to test whether cataloging public T cell receptors could identify signatures of past pathogen exposure. The T cell repertoires of under 750 subjects were profiled by immunosequencing and related to cytomegalovirus serostatus. A separate validation cohort of roughly 130 different subjects was used in addition to the approximately 700-subject first cohort. To predict cytomegalovirus infection status, the study brought together high-throughput TCR immunosequencing, statistical association of individual TCRs with disease status, and machine learning. A later analysis re-examined previously published TCR beta repertoires from about 670 donors and added high-resolution HLA genotyping to investigate patterns of TCR occurrence. Rather than drawing on any new phenotypic data, the later analysis identified candidate immune exposures from TCR beta sequences and the way those sequences occurred across donors. An earlier analysis of approximately 640 of the donors applied high-throughput TCR beta sequencing to assess whether each TCR beta V gene segment acted as functional or pseudogenic. Donor age, sex, ethnicity and CMV serostatus were compiled alongside the repertoire data. A later genetic analysis used genome-wide SNP genotypes for about 65% of the roughly 670 donors, treating that subset as a discovery cohort. All discovery cohort repertoires had been generated on a single sequencing platform. Class I and class II HLA loci were covered by the typing at four-digit resolution. The number of donors typed differed by locus, with 629-630 for A, B, C, DRB1 and DQB1, more than 500 for DQA1, 600 to 610 for DPA1, and some 440 for DPB1. Because of strong linkage in the cohort, roughly 5 DR-DQ haplotypes were treated as single units for association and clustering. On average, roughly 250,000 unique TCR beta nucleotide sequences were sequenced per donor among several hundred genotyped donors of the cohort, with roughly 18% of those sequences being non-productive.

Paper-wide results and their limitations: While some public TCRs were present in many individuals, most TCR sequences turned up only very rarely across donors. Correlated functional status among segregating V segments might reflect linkage disequilibrium, but an unknown experimental factor could not be ruled out. In vitro tests confirmed that a few of the cytomegalovirus-associated TCR beta chains recognize cytomegalovirus antigens. In both the original and validation cohorts, the classifier was reported to diagnose cytomegalovirus status with high specificity and sensitivity. In a later analysis, HLA-associated TCR beta chains showed more clonal expansion and lower generation probabilities than non-associated chains that were equally common. A total of fewer than 200 TCR beta chains were listed by the study as associated with cytomegalovirus. In a later genetic analysis, fewer N-insertions in productive TCRs were reported among donors in an Asian-associated ancestry cluster than the 666-donor mean. Most CMV-associated TCR beta chains appeared to be HLA-restricted in a later analysis, and the HLA associations seemed to be driven largely by CMV exposure. A further reported finding was that TCR beta sequences accurately predicted the HLA-A and HLA-B alleles for most subjects in the first cohort. A group of highly shared sequence variants was considered likely to be a technical artifact of the sequencing pipeline. Sequencing depth was assumed to be roughly uniform across donors in the presence/absence analyses, though that assumption may not hold. An earlier analysis of approximately 530 of the donors showed that most TCR beta V segments appeared in productive rearrangements either about 87% or about 30% of the time, which broadly matched IMGT annotations. In a later analysis, the rate of TCR association differed among HLA loci, with DRB1 alleles having the most associated TCRs and HLA-C alleles having the fewest. Several of the top co-occurrence clusters appeared to be linked to parvovirus B19, influenza, CMV and Epstein-Barr virus, according to a later analysis. For the cohort, immune exposure information was limited to CMV serostatus. In this cohort, only TCR beta chains were sequenced, and detectable features were limited by the absence of alpha or paired-chain data. Roughly 17 rarely observed V segments, including chromosome 9 orphons, were excluded from the earlier analysis of several hundred of the donors because counts were too low. Strong co-occurrence of HLA alleles, especially DR and DQ, made assigning TCR associations to individual alleles difficult. Because HLA typing was unavailable for some donors at each locus, only the typed subset was used in association tests. A later analysis associated 16,951 TCR beta sequences with specific HLA alleles at a false discovery rate of 0.05. A later genetic analysis associated a missense DCLRE1C variant with V-gene and J-gene trimming of TCR beta chains, and an independent cohort replicated the association. It was suggested by the authors that the approach could potentially be generalized to other disease states and immunological phenotypes.

The cohort consisted of 650 to 700 healthy bone marrow donors. At the time of sampling, every cohort member was nominally healthy, though immune exposures that went unrecorded were likely present. The donor tested CMV seronegative, placing the donor among the 350 to 400 seronegative members of the cohort. Every donor gave a peripheral blood sample, and the peripheral blood mononuclear cells from that sample were used for TCR beta sequencing. Genomic DNA was extracted from the blood cell samples with the Qiagen DNeasy Blood Extraction Kit. To note about this clone: The target of this receptor is not known. One base away there is no much larger clone; base qualities are not given.

Libraries came from the immunoSEQ multiplex PCR assay. For the multiplex PCR, a mixture combining 60 forward primers for TCR Vbeta segments and 13 reverse primers for TCR Jbeta segments was used. Amplification of the CDR3 region of rearranged TCR beta genes was performed with a multiplex PCR assay on genomic DNA. The amplified TCR beta libraries were sequenced on the Illumina HiSeq System as 87-base-pair reads. Per the authors' processing: In a later analysis, some 80 million unique TCR beta chains were counted across the 650 to 700 repertoires, and roughly 11 million of these chains were shared by at least two donors. Raw reads were error-corrected and collapsed into unique sequences by a nearest-neighbor algorithm in which closely related sequences were merged to remove PCR and sequencing errors. V, D and J gene segments were assigned by aligning CDR3 sequences to IMGT reference sequences. For a sequence to be retained, at least a six-nucleotide match to both a V gene segment and a J gene segment was required. A rearrangement was called productive if the CDR3 had no stop codons and remained in frame with V and J, and every other rearrangement was called non-productive. Following IMGT convention, CDR3 was defined as the stretch from the second conserved V-encoded cysteine up to the conserved J-encoded phenylalanine. In an earlier analysis of roughly 610 of the donors, sequences lacking an unambiguous match to a single V gene segment were excluded. In an earlier analysis of approximately 560 of the donors, a V segment was called functional when productive rearrangements were above 56.7%, and segregating when the standard deviation between donors exceeded 5%. To diagnose cytomegalovirus status from the catalog of TCR beta chain sequences, a statistical classification framework was built. A later analysis assigned V and J genes by comparing TCR nucleotide sequences with IMGT/GENE-DB human TR gene sequences. A later analysis assigned CDR3 sequences and most-parsimonious VDJ recombination scenarios with the TCRdist pipeline. A later analysis defined each TCR beta chain by its CDR3 amino acid sequence plus V-gene family, and excluded reads lacking a unique V-gene family. As a way to deal with suspected cross-contamination and a sequencing artifact, a later analysis dropped nearly 600 nucleotide sequences that were highly shared and had low generation probability. In a later analysis, a clonal expansion index was calculated for each public chain from normalized within-repertoire ranks of inferred template counts. In a later analysis, generation probabilities were computed using a VDJ recombination model fitted to out-of-frame rearrangements, and the results were checked against IGoR. In a later analysis, TCR-TCR, TCR-HLA and TCR-CMV co-occurrence was scored with hypergeometric tests, and a repertoire-size bias correction was applied to TCR pairs. To estimate false discovery rates, a later analysis permuted the HLA or CMV assignments 20 times. In a later analysis, co-occurring TCRs were grouped using DBSCAN, and TCRdist sequence similarity was added for clustering within HLA-allele-positive subsets. Repertoires with fewer than 30,000 or more than 120,000 public chains, plus five repertoires with anomalous nucleotide sharing, were excluded from co-occurrence clustering. Sourced from immuneACCESS, this table was stored by TCRdb with only in-frame sequences that have V and J called. A share of the clones is absent; for the studies checked, an unresolved V gene accounts for under half, and the remainder has no known explanation. The V and J calls and clone size are taken from that table; D and trimming were inferred from the DNA. Here the sample has 100,000 to 120,000 clones; 69% occur a single time. Around 3.5% of the sample lies in the top ten.

What was sequenced was PBMCs. The sequence was collected from a man aged 25-45 years in good health and CMV-seronegative.

The CDR3 reads as follows: CAISDPTGSNYGYTF. The DNA reads TGTGCCATCAGTGACCCGACAGGGTCCAACTATGGCTACACCTTC. The sequence links TRBV10-3 to TRBJ1-2, with 7 bases matching TRBD1. The V end gives up 3 bases and the J end 2 bases, leaving 6 bases in the junction not matched to a gene. The CDR3 has 15 amino acids, counting the end cysteine and phenylalanine. Only the CDR3 DNA is retained, 45 bases long and in frame from the first base. In the germline V gene, CDR1 corresponds to ENHRY and CDR2 to SYGVKD.